The 14 T cell receptor beta chains in this list originate from one sample, sequenced in a study of T cell responses to AZD1222 COVID-19 vaccine. Generated by immunoSEQ multiplex PCR, the TCRdb table keeps only in-frame clones and is missing some. This sample has around 88,000 clones, with around 90% found just once. The sequencing here drew on peripheral blood, taken on day 0 of MenACWY control vaccination. The source of these receptors is an adult in good health.

This chain connects TRBV7-9 to TRBJ2-1; TRBD1 or TRBD2 may be the D gene (5 bases each). The CDR3 length is 14 residues. Per germline, CDR1 SEHNR and CDR2 FQNEAQ (reference sequence). V was pared by 6 bases and J by 4 bases, with 13 bases between. The DNA for the CDR3 is TGTGCCAGCAGTTCCGGGACGCCTTACAATGAGCAGTTCTTC. Translated, it gives CASSSGTPYNEQFF.

The chain links TRBV2 to TRBJ1-1; 7 nucleotides agree with TRBD1. J gave up 2 bases and V 5 bases, and 8 bases lay outside the gene matches. Germline assignment: CDR1 SNHLY and CDR2 FYNNEI. The CDR3 runs to 15 residues. CDR3 nucleotide sequence: TGTGCCAGCAGTCCCCCTGGACAGGCAAACACTGAAGCTTTCTTT. As protein: CASSPPGQANTEAFF.

This sequence joins TRBV9 and TRBJ1-2; weak D call: TRBD1 (5 bases). Deletions cut 4 bases from V and 2 bases from J, with 15 bases between. CDR3 length: 15 amino acids. CDR1 is SGDLS and CDR2 is YYNGEE in the germline V gene. For the CDR3, the DNA is TGTGCCAGCAGCCCTCTCCGGGGGTGGAACTATGGCTACACCTTC. This translates into CASSPLRGWNYGYTF. Looking up the rest from reference TRBV9 and TRBJ1-2 gives the full variable domain: DSGVTQTPKHLITATGQRVTLRCSPRSGDLSVYWYQQSLDQGLQFLIQYYNGEERAKGNILERFSAQQFPDLHSELNLSSLELGDSALYFCASSPLRGWNYGYTFGSGTRLTVV.

The J gene is TRBJ1-2, the V gene TRBV7-9, with D perhaps matching TRBD1 (6 bases). The CDR3 spans 15 residues. The V gene's germline CDR1 is SEHNR and CDR2 FQNEAQ (reference sequence). Trimming pared 4 bases from V and 0 bases from J, leaving 12 bases between. The CDR3 reads CASSWDRGPNYGYTF. The CDR3 region has the DNA TGTGCCAGCAGCTGGGATCGGGGGCCTAACTATGGCTACACCTTC. Using reference TRBV7-9 and TRBJ1-2 for the parts outside the CDR3, the full variable domain is DTGVSQNPRHKITKRGQNVTFRCDPISEHNRLYWYRQTLGQGPEFLTYFQNEAQLEKSRLLSDRFSAERPKGSFSTLEIQRTEQGDSAMYLCASSWDRGPNYGYTFGSGTRLTVV.

This clone came up a few times. The gene calls are TRBV2 and TRBJ2-7; D unclear. Germline V gene data show CDR1 as SNHLY and CDR2 as FYNNEI. The CDR3 is 14 residues long. V dropped 8 bases and J dropped 2 bases, with 16 bases sitting between them. The CDR3 loop reads CASLKEAAAYEQYF. As DNA, the CDR3 is TGTGCCAGCTTAAAAGAGGCGGCAGCCTACGAGCAGTACTTC.

This chain connects TRBV7-3 to TRBJ1-5; TRBD1 matches at 8 bases. From germline, CDR1 is SGHTA and CDR2 FQGTGA. The CDR3 sequence is 15 residues long. V gave up 5 bases and J gave up 2 bases; unmatched junction bases: 5. The CDR3 DNA is TGTGCCAGCAGCGCCCAGACAGGGGGCAATCAGCCCCAGCATTTT. It codes for CASSAQTGGNQPQHF. The whole variable domain, remainder taken from reference TRBV7-3 and TRBJ1-5, is GAGVSQTPSNKVTEKGKYVELRCDPISGHTALYWYRQSLGQGPEFLIYFQGTGAADDSGLPNDRFFAVRPEGSVSTLKIQRTERGDSAVYLCASSAQTGGNQPQHFGDGTRLSIL.

This clone was picked up one time. The chain combines TRBV5-1 with TRBJ1-1, with 7 bases fitting TRBD1. The CDR3 loop spans 13 amino acids. V was clipped by 4 bases and J by 7 bases; unmatched bases: 7. Germline V lookup: CDR1 SGHRS, CDR2 YFSETQ. The CDR3 nucleotides are TGCGCCAGCAGCCGGGGGGACAGCAATGAAGCTTTCTTT. Translating it yields CASSRGDSNEAFF.

Only a few counts were recorded for this clone. The chain has TRBV19 and TRBJ1-5; a weak D match, TRBD1 (6 bases). The CDR3 sequence is 14 residues long. The V and J ends lost 4 bases and 7 bases respectively, with 14 bases between them. Germline V CDR1 and CDR2: LNHDA, SQIVND (reference sequence). CDR3 sequence: CASSTGDNLQPQHF. In DNA, the CDR3 is TGTGCCAGTAGTACCGGGGACAATTTGCAGCCCCAGCATTTT.

The chain uses TRBV12-3 or TRBV12-4 and TRBJ1-5; the D gene is possibly TRBD1 (6 bases). The ends were cut back, 7 bases at V and 4 bases at J, with 11 bases in the middle. CDR3 length: 13 amino acids. The CDR3 spells CASTWGQNQPQHF. The CDR3 DNA reads as TGTGCCAGCACCTGGGGGCAGAATCAGCCCCAGCATTTT.

This clone was seen a single time. The CDR3 loop reads CASSQDKDRYTLEAFF. In nucleotides, the CDR3 is TGTGCCAGCAGCCAAGATAAGGACAGATACACCCTGGAAGCTTTCTTT. This rearrangement joins TRBV3-1 (or the pseudogene TRBV3-2) to TRBJ1-1; D perhaps matches TRBD1 (6 bases). The germline V gene has CDR1 LGHDT and CDR2 YNNKEL (reference sequence). V lost 0 bases to trimming and J lost 8 bases, with 19 bases between them. The CDR3 totals 16 residues.

J is TRBJ1-2 and V is TRBV10-3; 7 nucleotides line up with TRBD1. CDR1 is ENHRY and CDR2 is SYGVKD in the germline V gene. The junction had 4 bases not matched to a gene; V was cut back by 3 bases and J by 3 bases. There are 14 residues in the CDR3. The DNA of the CDR3 is TGTGCCATCAGTGAACAAGACAGGGACTATGGCTACACCTTC. Amino acid sequence: CAISEQDRDYGYTF.

The V gene is TRBV3-1 (or the pseudogene TRBV3-2), the J gene TRBJ2-7; D possibly corresponds to TRBD2 (6 bases). This CDR3 is 12 amino acids long. Between the trimmed V and J ends, which lost 1 base and 6 bases, there was a span of 7 bases. Per the germline V gene, CDR1 is LGHDT and CDR2 is YNNKEL (reference sequence). The CDR3 bases are TGTGCCAGCAGCCAAGCCGGGAGCGAGCAGTACTTC. Residues: CASSQAGSEQYF.

This clone was observed a few times. CDR3 sequence reads: CAWSKSTDEKLFF. For the CDR3, the DNA is TGTGCCTGGAGTAAGAGTACGGATGAAAAACTGTTTTTT. The rearrangement joins TRBV30 to TRBJ1-4; D unresolved. V was clipped by 2 bases and J by 6 bases, with 10 bases between them. The CDR3 contains 13 residues. Germline V gene lookup returns CDR1 GTSNPN and CDR2 SVGIG (reference sequence). Based on the CDR3 plus reference TRBV30 and TRBJ1-4, the full variable domain is SQTIHQWPATLVQPVGSPLSLECTVEGTSNPNLYWYRQAAGRGLQLLFYSVGIGQISSEVPQNLSASRPQDRQFILSSKKLLLSDSGFYLCAWSKSTDEKLFFGSGTQLSVL.

The J gene is TRBJ2-3, the V gene TRBV5-1, with 9 bases aligning to TRBD1. Germline V CDR1 and CDR2: SGHRS, YFSETQ. The CDR3 loop spans 15 amino acids. The V gene end was trimmed by 5 bases and the J gene end by 5 bases; junction bases not matched to a gene: 9. CDR3 amino acids: CASSMDRGSIDTQYF. CDR3 bases: TGCGCCAGCAGTATGGACAGGGGATCGATAGATACGCAGTATTTT. Full variable domain (rest looked up from reference TRBV5-1 and TRBJ2-3): KAGVTQTPRYLIKTRGQQVTLSCSPISGHRSVSWYQQTPGQGLQFLFEYFSETQRNKGNFPGRFSGRQFSNSRSEMNVSTLELGDSALYLCASSMDRGSIDTQYFGPGTRLTVL.